The source of this T cell receptor (beta chain) is a study of blood T cell repertoires in COVID-19. Study details: There were acute and convalescent COVID-19 samples, and they came from the United States, Italy and Spain. T cells, B-cell-depleted T cells, or PBMCs supplied cDNA or gDNA.

Original processing methods: Researchers report that nucleated cell counts were estimated from reference gene primer amplification. Using immunoSEQ multiplex PCR, the repertoire was profiled, and TCRdb retains in-frame clones only, with some absent. D and trimming come from the DNA, and the V and J calls and clone size come from that table. The sample carries just over 95,000 clones, approximately 87% recorded once. V lost 1 base, J lost 6 bases, and 12 bases stayed unmatched. The CDR3 sequence is 18 residues long. CDR1 is SGHVS and CDR2 is FQNEAQ in the germline V gene. This clone has a single count.

The chain couples TRBV7-8 to TRBJ2-2, with 9 bases fitting TRBD2. The receptor was isolated from a human donor in a cohort sampled during active COVID-19. Sequenced material: peripheral blood. CDR3 nucleotides: TGTGCCAGCAGCTTAGTCCCCAAAGCGGGGGGTCCCTCCGGGGAGCTGTTTTTT. It translates to CASSLVPKAGGPSGELFF.